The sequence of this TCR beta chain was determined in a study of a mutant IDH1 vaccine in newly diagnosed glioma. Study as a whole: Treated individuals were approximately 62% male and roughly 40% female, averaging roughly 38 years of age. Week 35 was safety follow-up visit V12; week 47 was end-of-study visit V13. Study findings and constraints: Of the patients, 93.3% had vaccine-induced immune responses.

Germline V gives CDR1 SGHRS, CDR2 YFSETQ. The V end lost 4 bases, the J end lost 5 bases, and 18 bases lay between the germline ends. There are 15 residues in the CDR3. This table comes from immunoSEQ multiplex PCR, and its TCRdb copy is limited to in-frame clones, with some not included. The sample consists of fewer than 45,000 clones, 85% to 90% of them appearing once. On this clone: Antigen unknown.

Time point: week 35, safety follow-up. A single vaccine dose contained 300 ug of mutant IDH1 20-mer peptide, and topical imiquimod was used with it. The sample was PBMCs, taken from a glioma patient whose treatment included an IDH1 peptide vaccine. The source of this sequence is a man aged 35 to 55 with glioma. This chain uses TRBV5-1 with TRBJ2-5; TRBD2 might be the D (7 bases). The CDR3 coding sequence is TGCGCCAGCAGCCCCGGGGGCCTCGGGGGGGAGACCCAGTACTTC. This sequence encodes CASSPGGLGGETQYF.